This T cell receptor (beta chain) originates from a study of blood T cell repertoires in COVID-19. Under the authors' procedure: Reference gene primer amplification gave estimated nucleated cell counts. Here immunoSEQ multiplex PCR was the method, and the copy in TCRdb shows in-frame clones only, minus some. The DNA gave D and trimming, while V, J and clone size come from that table. The sample lists 300,000 to 350,000 clones; around 90% were seen once. V dropped 5 bases and J dropped 1 base, with 15 bases sitting between them. In germline, CDR1 is MNHEY, CDR2 SVGEGT. There are 16 residues in the CDR3.

This chain joins TRBV6-2 or TRBV6-3 and TRBJ2-1; D perhaps matches TRBD2 (6 bases). The specimen sequenced was peripheral blood. This clonotype was sampled from a woman in her sixties or seventies with COVID-19, enrolled during active disease. CDR3 bases: TGTGCCAGCAGTACCGGGCTTAGCGGTTCCTACAATGAGCAGTTCTTC. It specifies CASSTGLSGSYNEQFF.